Described below is a single T cell receptor beta chain sequence and its context. No antigen is known for it. The sample originates from a study of cytomegalovirus exposure and HLA in healthy donors. Study-wide findings and caveats: HLA-A and HLA-B allele assignments for most subjects were reportedly predicted accurately using TCR beta sequences. Some highly shared sequence variants likely arose as a pipeline artifact. The later analysis indicated that the majority of CMV-associated TCR beta chains appeared HLA-restricted.

PCR involved 60 Vbeta and 13 Jbeta primers. Assay: immunoSEQ multiplex PCR; the TCRdb copy retains only in-frame clones and omits some. The sample yields about 200,000 clones, of which the top ten take up 0.95% to 1.3%. The TCR comes from a girl aged 2 to 9 in good health and CMV-seropositive. Material for sequencing was PBMCs.

The DNA of the CDR3 is TGTGCCAGCACCTTACTAGCGGTCGACGGGGAGCTGTTTTTT. Translated, it gives CASTLLAVDGELFF. This sequence joins TRBV6-5 and TRBJ2-2, with 8 bases that match TRBD2. This CDR3 region has 14 residues. V was clipped by 7 bases and J by 7 bases; unmatched bases: 8. In germline, CDR1 is MNHEY, CDR2 SVGAGI.